Below, 13 T cell receptor beta chains from the same sample are listed, as sequenced in a study of blood T cell repertoires in COVID-19. Method: immunoSEQ multiplex PCR; TCRdb's copy keeps in-frame clones and lacks some. Here the sample spans approximately 78,000 clones, roughly 88% being singletons. Sequenced input: peripheral blood. Source of these receptors: a man in his fifties or sixties with acute or convalescent COVID-19.

The J gene is TRBJ2-7, the V gene TRBV7-5; the tabulated D call, TRBD2, remains unverified against the DNA. TRBV7-5 is a known pseudogene. The CDR3 runs 16 residues. DNA for the CDR3: TGTGCCAGAAGCTACGCCCCGGGCGGGCGGTTCTACGAGCAGTACTTC. Translated, it gives CARSYAPGGRFYEQYF.

This clone was detected once. The J gene is TRBJ1-6, the V gene TRBV4-1; 9 bases agree with TRBD1. Unmatched junction bases numbered 3, after V lost 1 base and J lost 5 bases. The CDR3 spans 16 residues. The germline V gene has CDR1 MGHRA and CDR2 YSYEKL. The CDR3 here is CASSQGGTGHNSPLHF. CDR3 in DNA: TGCGCCAGCAGCCAAGGCGGGACAGGGCATAATTCACCCCTCCACTTT.

The chain is built from TRBV5-1 and TRBJ2-7, with TRBD1 matching 9 bases. J lost 3 bases, V lost 5 bases, and 9 bases had no gene match. The V gene's germline CDR1 is SGHRS and CDR2 YFSETQ. CDR3 length: 15 residues. CDR3 residues: CASRGGTGPIYEQYF. CDR3 in DNA: TGCGCCAGCAGGGGTGGGACAGGGCCGATCTACGAGCAGTACTTC. The variable domain in full, completed from reference TRBV5-1 and TRBJ2-7, reads KAGVTQTPRYLIKTRGQQVTLSCSPISGHRSVSWYQQTPGQGLQFLFEYFSETQRNKGNFPGRFSGRQFSNSRSEMNVSTLELGDSALYLCASRGGTGPIYEQYFGPGTRLTVT.

The sample holds one count of this clone. This chain uses TRBV4-1 with TRBJ1-2; TRBD1 is a possible D gene (6 bases). V was cut by 0 bases and J by 0 bases, with 20 bases left in between. Looked up from germline, CDR1 is MGHRA and CDR2 is YSYEKL. The CDR3 is 19 residues long. The chain's CDR3 is CASSQDGGQGRQSNYGYTF. CDR3 coding DNA: TGCGCCAGCAGCCAAGATGGGGGCCAGGGACGCCAATCTAACTATGGCTACACCTTC.

The genes are TRBV28 and TRBJ1-5; 9 bases agree with TRBD1. V shed 6 bases, J shed 6 bases, and the junction held 3 bases outside the gene matches. The CDR3 is 13 residues long. CDR1 MDHEN and CDR2 SYDVKM come from the germline V gene. The CDR3 coding sequence is TGTGCCAGCAGGACAGGGGGTAGTCAGCCCCAGCATTTT. Its translation: CASRTGGSQPQHF.

The V and J genes are TRBV27 and TRBJ2-1; TRBD1 aligns across 8 bases. The trim removed 2 bases at V and 4 bases at J, leaving 7 bases unmatched. There are 16 residues in the CDR3. The germline V gene encodes CDR1 MNHEY and CDR2 SMNVEV (reference sequence). The CDR3 reads CASSLTAGGRYNEQFF. CDR3 coding DNA: TGTGCCAGCAGTTTAACCGCAGGGGGCCGGTACAATGAGCAGTTCTTC.

This clone is a singleton in its sample. The chain joins TRBV19 to TRBJ1-2; D is possibly TRBD1 (6 bases). CDR1 and CDR2 from the germline V gene are LNHDA and SQIVND (reference sequence). The CDR3 spans 12 residues. The germline V and J ends were trimmed by 9 bases and 5 bases, with 13 bases remaining between them. The CDR3 DNA is TGTGCCAGCCACTCAGGGGAGTATGGCTACACCTTC. It translates to CASHSGEYGYTF.

V and J are TRBV10-3 and TRBJ1-6, with 10 bases lining up with TRBD1. This CDR3 comprises 17 residues. V trimming: 6 bases; J trimming: 7 bases; junction bases outside the gene matches: 12. In germline, CDR1 is ENHRY, CDR2 SYGVKD. The CDR3 loop reads CAISDKRQGARNSPLHF. The CDR3 DNA is TGTGCCATCAGCGACAAAAGACAGGGGGCGCGGAATTCACCCCTCCACTTT.

The J gene is TRBJ2-1, the V gene TRBV6-5, with 7 bases lining up with TRBD1. The CDR3 is 14 amino acids. Trimming removed 6 bases from V and 8 bases from J; junction bases left unmatched: 10. The germline gives CDR1 MNHEY, CDR2 SVGAGI. CDR3 nucleotide sequence: TGTGCCAGCAGCCTCAAACCGGGGACAGATGAGCAGTTCTTC. Protein: CASSLKPGTDEQFF.

The J gene is TRBJ1-1, the V gene TRBV6-5; D possibly corresponds to TRBD1 (6 bases). Germline V gene lookup returns CDR1 MNHEY and CDR2 SVGAGI. CDR3 length equals 15 residues. Between the trimmed V and J ends, which lost 4 bases and 4 bases, there was a span of 16 bases. CDR3 bases: TGTGCCAGCAGTTCCGAGAAAACAGGGCGCACTGAAGCTTTCTTT. Translation: CASSSEKTGRTEAFF.

V gene TRBV7-3 combines with J gene TRBJ1-1; 8 bases align to TRBD1. The CDR3 has 14 residues. Germline V gene lookup returns CDR1 SGHTA and CDR2 FQGTGA. Losses at the gene ends were 5 bases for V and 5 bases for J; bases not matched to a gene: 7. CDR3 nucleotide sequence: TGTGCCAGCAGCCTACAGGGGGATCGAACTGAAGCTTTCTTT. Its translation: CASSLQGDRTEAFF.

The chain carries TRBV5-1 and TRBJ1-6; perhaps TRBD1 as D (5 bases). Germline CDR1 and CDR2: SGHRS and YFSETQ. V was pared by 0 bases and J by 5 bases, with 9 bases between. The CDR3 totals 15 residues. The CDR3 here is CASSLGQTDNSPLHF. As DNA, the CDR3 is TGCGCCAGCAGCTTGGGACAGACAGATAATTCACCCCTCCACTTT.

This clone was picked up one time. The rearrangement links TRBV7-3 to TRBJ1-6; no reliable D call. Looked up from germline, CDR1 is SGHTA and CDR2 is FQGTGA. Between the trimmed V and J ends, which lost 5 bases and 9 bases, there was a span of 11 bases. CDR3 size: 13 residues. The CDR3 sequence is CASSAQRGSPLHF. Written as DNA, the CDR3 is TGTGCCAGCAGCGCGCAGCGGGGTTCACCCCTCCACTTT. Based on the CDR3 plus reference TRBV7-3 and TRBJ1-6, the full variable domain is GAGVSQTPSNKVTEKGKYVELRCDPISGHTALYWYRQSLGQGPEFLIYFQGTGAADDSGLPNDRFFAVRPEGSVSTLKIQRTERGDSAVYLCASSAQRGSPLHFGNGTRLTVT.